The source of this TCR beta chain is a study of blood T cell repertoires in COVID-19. This CDR3 contains 14 residues. The ends lost 4 bases at V and 3 bases at J; junction bases unmatched: 4. Germline assignment: CDR1 SGHRS and CDR2 YFSETQ. This clone appeared once. Produced via immunoSEQ multiplex PCR; TCRdb's table is partial and in-frame only. The table shows 65,000 to 100,000 clones, with roughly 80% occurring only once. Sequencing used peripheral blood. This TCR was sampled from a woman aged 80 or over with acute or convalescent COVID-19. The chain joins TRBV5-1 to TRBJ1-2, with 9 bases matching TRBD1. The CDR3: CASSPGQGDYGYTF. For the CDR3, the DNA is TGCGCCAGCAGCCCGGGACAGGGCGACTATGGCTACACCTTC.